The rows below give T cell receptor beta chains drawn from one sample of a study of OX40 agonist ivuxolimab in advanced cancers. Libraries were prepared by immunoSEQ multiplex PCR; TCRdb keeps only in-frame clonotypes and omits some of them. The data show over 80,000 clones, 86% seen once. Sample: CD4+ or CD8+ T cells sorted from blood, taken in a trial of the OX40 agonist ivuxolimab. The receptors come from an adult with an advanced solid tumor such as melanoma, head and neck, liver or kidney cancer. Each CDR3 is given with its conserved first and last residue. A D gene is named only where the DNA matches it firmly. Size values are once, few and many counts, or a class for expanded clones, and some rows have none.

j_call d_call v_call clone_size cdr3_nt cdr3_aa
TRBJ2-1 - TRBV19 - TGTGCCAGTAGTTCCCGACTTGCTGAGCAGTTCTTC CASSSRLAEQFF
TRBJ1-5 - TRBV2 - TGTGCCAGCAGTGCCGGGTTCCTAAGCAATCAGCCCCAGCATTTT CASSAGFLSNQPQHF
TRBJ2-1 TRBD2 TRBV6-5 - TGTGCCAGCAGTAGGACTAGCGGGCCCTGGGATGAGCAGTTCTTC CASSRTSGPWDEQFF
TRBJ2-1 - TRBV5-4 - TGTGCCAGCAGCTTGGCGAACTTCAATGAGCAGTTCTTC CASSLANFNEQFF
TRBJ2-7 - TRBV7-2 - TGTGCCAGCAGCTTCCGGGACGCGTCCTACGAGCAGTACTTC CASSFRDASYEQYF
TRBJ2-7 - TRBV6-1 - TGTGCCACCGGAGGTGCTGCCTCCTACGAGCAGTACTTC CATGGAASYEQYF
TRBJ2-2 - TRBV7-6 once TGTGCCAGCAGAGGGGTAAAGGCGATGGCGAACACCGGGGAGCTGTTTTTT CASRGVKAMANTGELFF
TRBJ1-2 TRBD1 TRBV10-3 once TGTGCCATCAGTGGGGACAGGGGGATCTATGGCTACACCTTC CAISGDRGIYGYTF
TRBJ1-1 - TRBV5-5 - TGTGCCAGCATCCCAATGGGACAACCGAACACTGAAGCTTTCTTT CASIPMGQPNTEAFF
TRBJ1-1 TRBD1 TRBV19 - TGTGCCAGCCGGGACAGGGGCTCAGATCGAGCTGAAGCTTTCTTT CASRDRGSDRAEAFF
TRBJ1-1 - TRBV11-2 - TGTGCCAGCAGCTTTAGGTCCCGAGGCACTGAAGCTTTCTTT CASSFRSRGTEAFF
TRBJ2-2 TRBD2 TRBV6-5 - TGTGCCAGCAAGTTGGGACTAGCACTCACCGGGGAGCTGTTTTTT CASKLGLALTGELFF
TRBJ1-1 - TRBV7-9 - TGTGCCAGCAGCTTCGGACAGACAAGCACTGAAGCTTTCTTT CASSFGQTSTEAFF
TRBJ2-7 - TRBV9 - TGTGCCAGCAGCGTAGGGGGAGGCGAGCAGTACTTC CASSVGGGEQYF
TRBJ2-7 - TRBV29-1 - TGCAGCGTCTCGACAGGACGCTCCTACGAGCAGTACTTC CSVSTGRSYEQYF
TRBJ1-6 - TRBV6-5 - TGTGCCATCCGACGGGCCTCCTATAATTCACCCCTCCACTTT CAIRRASYNSPLHF
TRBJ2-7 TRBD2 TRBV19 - TGTGCCAGTAGTATAGGGGGTGGCGGGAGAGGGACCATCTCCTCCGAGCAGTACTTC CASSIGGGGRGTISSEQYF
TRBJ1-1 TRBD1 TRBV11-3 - TGTGCCAGCGACGAAAGGGGACAGGAGATGAACACTGAAGCTTTCTTT CASDERGQEMNTEAFF
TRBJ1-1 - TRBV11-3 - TGTGCCAGCAGCTTCGGCGGGAGTGCTGAAGCTTTCTTT CASSFGGSAEAFF
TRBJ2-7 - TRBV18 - TGTGCCAGCTCACCACCGGCGGATGCCTACGAGCAGTACTTC CASSPPADAYEQYF
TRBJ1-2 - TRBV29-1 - TGCAGCGTTAGTCCGGAGGTTGGTGGCTACACCTTC CSVSPEVGGYTF
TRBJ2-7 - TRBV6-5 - TGTGCCAGCAGCTCCGGGATGACCTACGAGCAGTACTTC CASSSGMTYEQYF
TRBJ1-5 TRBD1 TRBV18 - TGTGCCAGCTCAGTGGACAGGAAGAATCAGCCCCAGCATTTT CASSVDRKNQPQHF
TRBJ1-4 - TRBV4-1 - TGCGCCAGCAGCCAGGATCTAAATGAAAAACTGTTTTTT CASSQDLNEKLFF
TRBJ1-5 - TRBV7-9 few TGTGCCAGCAGTCGGGGGGGAGGTGATCAGCCCCAGCATTTT CASSRGGGDQPQHF
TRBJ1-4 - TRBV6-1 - TGTGCCAGCAGTGAAGCGTACTTGGACAGTGACAAACTGTTTTTT CASSEAYLDSDKLFF
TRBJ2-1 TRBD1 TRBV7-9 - TGTGCCAGCAGTTTGGCAGGGGGCTCCAATGAGCAGTTCTTC CASSLAGGSNEQFF
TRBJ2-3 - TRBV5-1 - TGCGCCAGCAGTGGACAGTTCACAGATACGCAGTATTTT CASSGQFTDTQYF
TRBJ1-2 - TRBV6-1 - TGTGCCAGCAGTGTACTCCCTCAGGGGAACTATGGCTACACCTTC CASSVLPQGNYGYTF
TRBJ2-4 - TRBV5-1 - TGCGCCAGCAGCTTCGGGGGCAAAAACATTCAGTACTTC CASSFGGKNIQYF
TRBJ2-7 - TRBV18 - TGTGCCAGCTCACCCTCGAGCTCCTACGAGCAGTACTTC CASSPSSSYEQYF
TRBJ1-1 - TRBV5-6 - TGTGCCAGCAGCTTGGGGCAGGGGAGGTTCGGGCTAGCAGCTTTCTTT CASSLGQGRFGLAAFF
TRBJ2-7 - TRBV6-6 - TGTGCCAGCACCCAGGACAGAAGGGTCTACGAGCAGTACTTC CASTQDRRVYEQYF
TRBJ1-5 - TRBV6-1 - TGTGCCAGCACCTCATGGGGCCAGCCCCAGCATTTT CASTSWGQPQHF
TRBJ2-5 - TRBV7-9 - TGTGCCAGCAGCTTGGGGAATATGGAGACCCAGTACTTC CASSLGNMETQYF
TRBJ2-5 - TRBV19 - TGTGCCAGTAGTATTAGGGTAGGGGAGACCCAGTACTTC CASSIRVGETQYF
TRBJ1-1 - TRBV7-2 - TGTGCCAGCAGCAAAAGGTGGGGGACCTCGAACACTGAAGCTTTCTTT CASSKRWGTSNTEAFF